This is a list of T cell receptor beta chains from one sample in a study of T cell repertoires in cytomegalovirus infection. TCRdb re-analysed the reads in MiXCR, keeping a single row per CDR3 protein. The data hold just under 500,000 distinct CDR3 sequences, with 33% observed a single time. What these receptors recognize is not known. The sequencing here drew on cultured PBMCs, taken from culture after CMV antigen stimulation. The origin of the receptors is a human donor in good health (CMV status not recorded). Some clones in this sample may be carry-over from other donors' samples. Each CDR3 is given with its conserved first and last residue. A D gene is named only where the DNA matches it firmly. Size is omitted from some rows. Given values are once, few, many or a class for expanded clones.

TRBJ1-3,TRBV12-3/TRBV12-4,NA,NA,CASSRGAGNTIYF,TGTGCCAGCAGCCGGGGCGCTGGAAACACCATATATTTT
TRBJ2-2,TRBV20-1,NA,NA,CSATGLLTGELFF,TGCAGTGCCACGGGACTCCTCACCGGGGAGCTGTTTTTT
TRBJ2-1,TRBV12-3/TRBV12-4,TRBD2,NA,CASSMTSGSSYNEQFF,TGTGCCAGCAGTATGACTAGCGGGAGCTCCTACAATGAGCAGTTCTTC
TRBJ1-1,TRBV7-2,NA,NA,CASSFGGRTEAFF,TGTGCCAGCAGCTTCGGGGGAAGGACTGAAGCTTTCTTT
TRBJ1-1,TRBV19,NA,few,CASSTLPDRGGTEAFF,TGTGCCAGTAGTACACTCCCTGACAGAGGAGGCACTGAAGCTTTCTTT
TRBJ2-2,TRBV7-7,TRBD2,many,CASSAGTSGTGELFF,TGTGCTAGCAGCGCTGGGACTAGCGGCACCGGGGAGCTGTTTTTT
TRBJ1-6,TRBV11-2,NA,NA,CASSNYHLAGLNNSPLHF,TGTGCCAGCAGCAACTACCACCTGGCGGGCCTCAATAATTCACCCCTCCACTTT
TRBJ2-2,TRBV6-2/TRBV6-3,TRBD1,NA,CASSHGGQGTGELFF,TGTGCCAGCAGCCACGGGGGACAGGGAACCGGGGAGCTGTTTTTT
TRBJ2-1,TRBV18,TRBD1,NA,CASSPTGGDYNEQFF,TGTGCCAGCTCACCGACAGGGGGTGACTACAATGAGCAGTTCTTC
TRBJ2-2,TRBV7-6,TRBD2,few,CASSLAQREAGDGELFF,TGTGCCAGCAGCTTAGCCCAGCGGGAGGCCGGGGACGGGGAGCTGTTTTTT
TRBJ1-2,TRBV4-1,NA,NA,CASSLDLDVNYGYTF,TGCGCCAGCAGCCTCGACTTGGACGTCAACTATGGCTACACCTTC
TRBJ2-6,TRBV19,NA,once,CASRQTQGLAGANVLTF,TGTGCCAGTCGCCAAACGCAGGGTCTCGCTGGGGCCAACGTCCTGACTTTC
TRBJ1-2,TRBV7-9,NA,NA,CASSQEGQPANYGYTF,TGTGCCAGCAGCCAGGAGGGGCAACCCGCTAACTATGGCTACACCTTC
TRBJ2-2,TRBV6-6,TRBD2,NA,CASSYASGRGISNTGELFF,TGTGCCAGCAGTTACGCGAGCGGGAGGGGGATCTCGAACACCGGGGAGCTGTTTTTT
TRBJ2-3,TRBV7-8,NA,many,CASSFTETDTQYF,TGTGCCAGCAGCTTCACGGAAACAGATACGCAGTATTTT
TRBJ2-1,TRBV5-6,NA,NA,CASSLRGLYNEQFF,TGTGCCAGCAGCTTGAGGGGCCTGTACAATGAGCAGTTCTTC
TRBJ1-1,TRBV4-1,NA,NA,CASSPAPPTGTNTEAFF,TGCGCCAGCAGCCCCGCACCCCCTACAGGGACGAACACTGAAGCTTTCTTT
TRBJ1-2,TRBV4-1,NA,once,CASAGGRWDGYTF,TGCGCCAGCGCGGGGGGCCGGTGGGATGGCTACACCTTC
TRBJ1-5,TRBV2,NA,NA,CASSEDLRQPQHF,TGTGCCAGCAGTGAAGATCTGAGGCAGCCCCAGCATTTT
TRBJ1-2,TRBV7-2,NA,many,CASSLVGLSGYTF,TGTGCCAGCAGCTTAGTGGGGTTAAGTGGCTACACCTTC
TRBJ1-4,TRBV11-2,NA,NA,CASSLGGLGGKLFF,TGTGCCAGCAGCTTAGGAGGGCTGGGCGGAAAACTGTTTTTT
TRBJ1-5,TRBV7-9,TRBD1,few,CASSLTGVNQPQHF,TGTGCCAGCAGCTTGACAGGGGTCAACCAGCCCCAGCATTTT
TRBJ1-1,TRBV7-2,TRBD1,NA,CASSLEGRGTEAFF,TGTGCCAGCAGCTTAGAGGGCAGGGGGACTGAAGCTTTCTTT
TRBJ2-3,TRBV7-2,NA,many,CASSPRFGTDTQYF,TGTGCCAGCAGCCCACGGTTCGGCACAGATACGCAGTATTTT
TRBJ2-7,TRBV5-3,TRBD2,NA,CASRAGLADYEQYF,TGTGCCAGCAGAGCGGGACTAGCGGATTACGAGCAGTACTTC
TRBJ1-1,TRBV11-3,NA,NA,CASSLFRDTEAFF,TGTGCCAGCAGCTTGTTTCGAGACACTGAAGCTTTCTTT
TRBJ2-3,TRBV12-5,NA,NA,CASGIGDTQYF,TGTGCTAGTGGCATAGGTGATACGCAGTATTTT
TRBJ2-1,TRBV7-2,TRBD2,NA,CASSSGLAGVVYNEQFF,TGTGCCAGCAGCTCGGGACTAGCGGGAGTAGTTTACAATGAGCAGTTCTTC
TRBJ2-7,TRBV20-1,TRBD2,NA,CSARDLVLAAGEQYF,TGCAGTGCTAGAGATCTGGTACTAGCGGCGGGGGAGCAGTACTTC
TRBJ1-1,TRBV11-3,NA,many,CASSLDQGGSRMNTEAFF,TGTGCCAGCAGCTTAGATCAGGGAGGATCTCGCATGAACACTGAAGCTTTCTTT
TRBJ2-2,TRBV6-1,NA,few,CASSGSPGSTGELFF,TGTGCCAGCAGTGGGTCCCCCGGGAGCACCGGGGAGCTGTTTTTT
TRBJ2-5,TRBV4-3,NA,many,CASSQGRASAQITQYF,TGCGCCAGCAGCCAAGGGAGGGCTAGTGCACAGATTACCCAGTACTTC
TRBJ1-6,TRBV28,NA,few,CASSPQTNNSPLHF,TGTGCCAGCAGTCCGCAGACCAATAATTCACCCCTCCACTTT
TRBJ1-2,TRBV28,NA,many,CATRTGPTHGYTF,TGTGCCACCCGAACAGGTCCAACTCATGGCTACACCTTC
TRBJ1-3,TRBV12-3/TRBV12-4,NA,few,CASVRENSGNTIYF,TGTGCCAGCGTCAGGGAAAACTCTGGAAACACCATATATTTT
TRBJ2-1,TRBV2,TRBD2,few,CASGSSGGYNEQFF,TGTGCCAGCGGGTCATCGGGGGGTTACAATGAGCAGTTCTTC
TRBJ1-2,TRBV25-1,NA,NA,CASSDGYGYTF,TGTGCCAGCAGTGATGGTTATGGCTACACCTTC
TRBJ1-1,TRBV7-3,NA,many,CASSSVGGRNTEAFF,TGTGCCAGCAGCTCCGTCGGGGGAAGGAACACTGAAGCTTTCTTT
TRBJ1-4,TRBV5-1,NA,NA,CASSERNGDEKLFF,TGCGCCAGCAGTGAGAGGAATGGAGATGAAAAACTGTTTTTT
TRBJ2-1,TRBV7-9,NA,NA,CASSLAPMAGGEQFF,TGTGCCAGCAGCTTAGCCCCCATGGCAGGAGGTGAGCAGTTCTTC